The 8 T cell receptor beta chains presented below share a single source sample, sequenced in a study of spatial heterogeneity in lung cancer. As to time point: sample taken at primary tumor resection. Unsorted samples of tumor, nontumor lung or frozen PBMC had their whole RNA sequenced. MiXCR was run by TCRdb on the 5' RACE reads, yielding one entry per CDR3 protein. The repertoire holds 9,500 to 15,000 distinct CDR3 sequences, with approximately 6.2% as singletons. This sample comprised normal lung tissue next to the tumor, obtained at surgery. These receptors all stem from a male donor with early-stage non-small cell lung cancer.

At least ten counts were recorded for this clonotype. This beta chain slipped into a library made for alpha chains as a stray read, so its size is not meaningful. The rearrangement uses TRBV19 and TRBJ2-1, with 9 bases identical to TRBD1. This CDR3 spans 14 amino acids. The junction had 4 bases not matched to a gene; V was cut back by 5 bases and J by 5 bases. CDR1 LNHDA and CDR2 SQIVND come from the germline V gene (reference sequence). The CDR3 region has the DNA TGTGCCAGTAGTTGGACAGGGGTTCACAATGAGCAGTTCTTC. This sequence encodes CASSWTGVHNEQFF.

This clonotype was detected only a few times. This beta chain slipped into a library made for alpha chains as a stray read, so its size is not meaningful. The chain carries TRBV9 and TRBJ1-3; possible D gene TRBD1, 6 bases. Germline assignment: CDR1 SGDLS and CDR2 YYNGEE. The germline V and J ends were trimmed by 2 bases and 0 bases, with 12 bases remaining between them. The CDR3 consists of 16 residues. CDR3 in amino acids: CASSVTGGSSGNTIYF. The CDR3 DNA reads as TGTGCCAGCAGCGTTACTGGGGGCTCCTCTGGAAACACCATATATTTT.

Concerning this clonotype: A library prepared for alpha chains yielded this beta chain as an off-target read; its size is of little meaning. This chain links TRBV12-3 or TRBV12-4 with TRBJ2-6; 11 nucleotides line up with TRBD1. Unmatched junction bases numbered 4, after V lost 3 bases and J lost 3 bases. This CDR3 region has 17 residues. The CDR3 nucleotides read TGTGCCAGCAGTTTCGGACAGGGGGCGCTTGGGGCCAACGTCCTGACTTTC. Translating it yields CASSFGQGALGANVLTF.

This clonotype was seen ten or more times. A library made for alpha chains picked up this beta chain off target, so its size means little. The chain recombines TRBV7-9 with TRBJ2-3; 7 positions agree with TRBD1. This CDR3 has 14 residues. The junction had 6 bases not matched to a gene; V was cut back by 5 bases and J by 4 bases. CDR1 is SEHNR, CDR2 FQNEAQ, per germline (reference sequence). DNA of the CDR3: TGTGCCAGCAGCCCAGACCAGGGGGCAGATACGCAGTATTTT. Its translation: CASSPDQGADTQYF. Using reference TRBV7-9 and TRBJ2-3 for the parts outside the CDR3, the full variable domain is DTGVSQNPRHKITKRGQNVTFRCDPISEHNRLYWYRQTLGQGPEFLTYFQNEAQLEKSRLLSDRFSAERPKGSFSTLEIQRTEQGDSAMYLCASSPDQGADTQYFGPGTRLTVL.

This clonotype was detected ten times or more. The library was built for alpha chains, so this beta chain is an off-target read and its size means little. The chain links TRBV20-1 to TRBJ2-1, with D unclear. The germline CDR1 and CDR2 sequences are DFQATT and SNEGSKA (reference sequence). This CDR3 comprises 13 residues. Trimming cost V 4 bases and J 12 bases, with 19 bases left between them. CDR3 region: CSATTGIMLGQFF. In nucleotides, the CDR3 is TGCAGTGCTACCACTGGAATAATGTTAGGGCAGTTCTTC.

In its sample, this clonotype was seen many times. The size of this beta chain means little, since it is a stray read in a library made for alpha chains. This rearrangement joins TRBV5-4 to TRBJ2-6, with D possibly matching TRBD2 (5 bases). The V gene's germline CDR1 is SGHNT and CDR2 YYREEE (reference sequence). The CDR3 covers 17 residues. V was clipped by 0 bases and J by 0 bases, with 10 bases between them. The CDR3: CASSLGEGNSGANVLTF. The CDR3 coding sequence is TGTGCCAGCAGCTTGGGCGAGGGTAACTCTGGGGCCAACGTCCTGACTTTC.

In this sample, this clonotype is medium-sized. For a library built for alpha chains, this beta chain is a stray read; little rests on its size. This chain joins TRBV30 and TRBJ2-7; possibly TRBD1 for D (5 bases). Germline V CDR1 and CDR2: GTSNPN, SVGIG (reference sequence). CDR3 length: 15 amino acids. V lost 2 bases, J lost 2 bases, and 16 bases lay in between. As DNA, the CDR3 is TGTGCCTGGAGTCCGGGTGGGGCGGTTCCCTACGAGCAGTACTTC. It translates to CAWSPGGAVPYEQYF. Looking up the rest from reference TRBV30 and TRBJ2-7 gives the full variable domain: SQTIHQWPATLVQPVGSPLSLECTVEGTSNPNLYWYRQAAGRGLQLLFYSVGIGQISSEVPQNLSASRPQDRQFILSSKKLLLSDSGFYLCAWSPGGAVPYEQYFGPGTRLTVT.

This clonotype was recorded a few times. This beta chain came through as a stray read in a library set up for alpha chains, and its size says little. The CDR3 here is CAISATTSGRDTQYF. The CDR3 coding sequence is TGTGCCATCAGTGCGACGACTAGCGGGAGGGATACGCAGTATTTT. The rearrangement links TRBV10-3 to TRBJ2-3; 13 nucleotides align to TRBD2. Germline values: CDR1 ENHRY, CDR2 SYGVKD. CDR3 size: 15 residues. Losses at the gene ends were 4 bases for V and 6 bases for J; bases not matched to a gene: 4.